A single sample is the source of the 15 T cell receptor beta chains below, sequenced in a study of T cell responses to AZD1222 COVID-19 vaccine. Libraries were prepared by immunoSEQ multiplex PCR; TCRdb keeps only in-frame clonotypes and omits some of them. The sample gives about 110,000 clones, around 87% of which show up once; roughly 4.4% is in the top ten. Specimen: peripheral blood, collected 28 days after the second AZD1222 dose. Receptors originate from an adult who received the AZD1222 COVID-19 vaccine.

V usage is TRBV4-1 and J usage is TRBJ2-5; 9 positions match TRBD2. CDR3 length: 15 residues. V was clipped by 6 bases and J by 2 bases; unmatched bases: 7. Germline values: CDR1 MGHRA, CDR2 YSYEKL. CDR3: CASSRGGDFQETQYF. CDR3 coding DNA: TGCGCCAGCAGTCGCGGGGGGGACTTTCAAGAGACCCAGTACTTC.

CDR3 in amino acids: CAWSGTGGLAFF. The CDR3 nucleotides are TGTGCCTGGAGTGGGACAGGGGGCTTGGCTTTCTTT. The chain combines TRBV30 with TRBJ1-1, with 11 bases that match TRBD1. In germline, CDR1 is GTSNPN, CDR2 SVGIG (reference sequence). The CDR3 is 12 amino acids. The V and J ends lost 1 base and 11 bases, in that order; junction bases with no gene match: 3.

The chain employs TRBV30 and TRBJ2-7; a possible D gene is TRBD2 (5 bases). Germline CDR1 is GTSNPN and CDR2 is SVGIG (reference sequence). The CDR3 covers 14 residues. The V end was cut by 2 bases, the J end by 3 bases, with 14 bases between. CDR3 DNA sequence: TGTGCCTGGAGTCACCGGGGAAATGGCTACGAGCAGTACTTC. Amino acids: CAWSHRGNGYEQYF.

The chain couples TRBV29-1 to TRBJ1-2; D gene ambiguous. CDR3 length: 12 residues. Germline lookup yields CDR1 SQVTM and CDR2 ANQGSEA. V was cut by 8 bases and J by 5 bases, with 15 bases left in between. As DNA, the CDR3 is TGCAGCATGGAAAAGGAGCCTTATGGCTACACCTTC. It codes for CSMEKEPYGYTF.

The chain recombines TRBV5-4 with TRBJ2-7; D gene unclear. The CDR3 is 13 residues long. V was trimmed by 3 bases and J by 3 bases, leaving 10 bases between them. Germline CDR1 and CDR2: SGHNT and YYREEE (reference sequence). The CDR3 reads CASSSAGVYEQYF. CDR3 DNA sequence: TGTGCCAGCAGCTCGGCCGGAGTCTACGAGCAGTACTTC.

The J gene is TRBJ2-5, the V gene TRBV5-4; 9 nucleotides agree with TRBD1. CDR3 length: 14 residues. The junction had 4 bases not matched to a gene; V was cut back by 2 bases and J by 5 bases. CDR1 SGHNT and CDR2 YYREEE come from the germline V gene (reference sequence). CDR3 in DNA: TGTGCCAGCAGCTTACAGGGGGCTGTGGAGACCCAGTACTTC. Its translation is CASSLQGAVETQYF.

The chain has TRBV28 and TRBJ1-2; tentatively, D is TRBD1 (5 bases). CDR3 length equals 15 residues. The V gene lost 6 bases and the J gene lost 3 bases, with 17 bases spanning the gap. From germline, CDR1 is MDHEN and CDR2 SYDVKM. The CDR3 reads CASSLAGTLHYGYTF. CDR3 sequence (DNA): TGTGCCAGCAGCCTTGCCGGGACCCTCCACTATGGCTACACCTTC.

The rearrangement joins TRBV3-1 (or the pseudogene TRBV3-2) to TRBJ2-1; D is uncertain. V gave up 4 bases and J gave up 2 bases, with 9 bases separating them. The CDR3 is 14 residues long. Germline-derived CDR1 and CDR2 are LGHDT and YNNKEL (reference sequence). CDR3 protein: CASSPNPAYNEQFF. In nucleotides, the CDR3 is TGTGCCAGCAGCCCCAATCCCGCCTACAATGAGCAGTTCTTC.

The chain employs TRBV6-5 and TRBJ1-1, with D maybe TRBD1 (6 bases). The germline CDR1 and CDR2 sequences are MNHEY and SVGAGI. Trimming cost V 6 bases and J 0 bases, with 8 bases left between them. The CDR3 length is 13 residues. The CDR3: CASRDRVNTEAFF. CDR3 nucleotide sequence: TGTGCCAGCAGGGACAGAGTGAACACTGAAGCTTTCTTT.

The chain employs TRBV12-3 or TRBV12-4 and TRBJ2-7; 11 nucleotides align to TRBD1. The V gene end was trimmed by 8 bases and the J gene end by 5 bases; junction bases not matched to a gene: 5. The CDR3 length is 13 residues. CDR3 in DNA: TGTGCCAGCGTCGGACAGGGGGCCCACGAGCAGTACTTC. Residues: CASVGQGAHEQYF.

This clone was found once. The CDR3 sequence is CAWSLRTGGAEQYF. CDR3 nucleotides: TGTGCCTGGAGCCTACGGACAGGGGGCGCCGAGCAGTACTTC. The rearrangement links TRBV30 to TRBJ2-7; TRBD1 agrees at 11 bases. This CDR3 has 14 residues. CDR1 GTSNPN and CDR2 SVGIG come from the germline V gene (reference sequence). V lost 3 bases to trimming and J lost 6 bases; unmatched junction nucleotides: 7.

This chain links TRBV11-2 with TRBJ2-3; 8 nucleotides agree with TRBD2. V lost 5 bases and J lost 5; bases outside the gene matches: 12. CDR3 length equals 16 residues. The V gene's germline CDR1 is SGHAT and CDR2 FQNNGV. The CDR3 region has the DNA TGTGCCAGCAGCCTAACCACAGCGGGGGCGGGAGATACGCAGTATTTT. Encoded protein: CASSLTTAGAGDTQYF.

V usage is TRBV27 and J usage is TRBJ1-1, with 8 bases matching TRBD1. The CDR3 sequence is 16 residues long. The junction had 8 bases not matched to a gene; V was cut back by 5 bases and J by 0 bases. Germline loops: CDR1 MNHEY, CDR2 SMNVEV (reference sequence). The CDR3 DNA is TGTGCCAGCAGTCCACTCAGGGGGCGTATGAACACTGAAGCTTTCTTT. Residues: CASSPLRGRMNTEAFF.

The table lists this clone with a few counts. This rearrangement joins TRBV7-3 to TRBJ2-3; 11 bases fit TRBD2. Trimming cost V 1 base and J 1 base; bases outside gene matches: 10. The CDR3 contains 19 residues. In germline, CDR1 is SGHTA, CDR2 FQGTGA. CDR3 sequence: CASSLMGLAGGRRTDTQYF. The CDR3 region has the DNA TGTGCCAGCAGCTTAATGGGGCTAGCGGGGGGCCGACGCACAGATACGCAGTATTTT.

The rearrangement uses TRBV15 and TRBJ2-3; D is possibly TRBD1 (5 bases). This CDR3 has 12 amino acids. The V gene's germline CDR1 is LNHNV and CDR2 YYDKDF (reference sequence). Trimming took 5 bases from V and 6 from J, leaving 9 bases between them. The CDR3 DNA reads as TGTGCCACCAGCCCCAGGGTGGATACGCAGTATTTT. Translated: CATSPRVDTQYF.